This T cell receptor beta chain was sequenced for a study of T cell responses to AZD1222 COVID-19 vaccine. Study-level findings and limits: Sampling that yielded the repertoires occurred only after the peak T cell response.

With regard to this clone: Its specificity is unknown.

Produced via immunoSEQ multiplex PCR; TCRdb's table is partial and in-frame only. The table lists some 60,000 clones, roughly 80% of them singletons. CDR3 length: 14 residues. Germline CDR1 MNHNY, CDR2 SVGAGI (reference sequence). Between the trimmed V and J ends, which lost 6 bases and 0 bases, there was a span of 12 bases. The specimen was peripheral blood, collected 28 days after the second AZD1222 dose. This clonotype originated in an adult who received the AZD1222 COVID-19 vaccine. The chain recombines TRBV6-6 with TRBJ2-7; the D gene is possibly TRBD2 (5 bases). CDR3 coding DNA: TGTGCCAGCAGATCCGGGAAGAGCTCCTACGAGCAGTACTTC. Translation gives CASRSGKSSYEQYF.